Each of the 29 T cell receptor beta chains below was sequenced from the same sample in a study of blood T cell repertoires in COVID-19. Method: immunoSEQ multiplex PCR; TCRdb's copy keeps in-frame clones and lacks some. The sample holds under 250,000 clones, 80% to 90% seen once. Sequencing was performed on PBMCs or T cells enriched from blood (not recorded which). The receptors were gathered from a woman between 35 and 50 years old who had been exposed to COVID-19.

This clone has just one count. The chain has TRBV7-2 and TRBJ1-5; D may be TRBD1 (5 bases). Germline lookup yields CDR1 SGHTA and CDR2 FQGNSA. The CDR3 consists of 16 residues. The V and J ends lost 3 bases and 4 bases respectively, with 16 bases between them. In nucleotides, the CDR3 is TGTGCCAGCAGCTTGATGCAGGGAGGGATGAATCAGCCCCAGCATTTT. The encoded protein is CASSLMQGGMNQPQHF.

V gene TRBV2 combines with J gene TRBJ1-5, with D tentatively TRBD1 (6 bases). Trimming removed 4 bases at V and 5 bases at J, with 12 bases between. The CDR3 has 14 residues. Germline CDR1 reads SNHLY; CDR2 reads FYNNEI. CDR3 in amino acids: CASSGRGRDQPQHF. The DNA of the CDR3 is TGTGCCAGCAGTGGAAGGGGGAGGGATCAGCCCCAGCATTTT.

V usage is TRBV19 and J usage is TRBJ1-5; tentative D call: TRBD1 (6 bases). CDR3 length equals 15 residues. Trimming shortened V by 3 bases and J by 2 bases, and 11 bases separated the two germline ends. Germline V gene data show CDR1 as LNHDA and CDR2 as SQIVND (reference sequence). The CDR3 DNA reads as TGTGCCAGTAGTATGGCAGGGGATGGCAATCAGCCCCAGCATTTT. Residues: CASSMAGDGNQPQHF.

The chain joins TRBV5-5 to TRBJ2-1; 11 bases line up with TRBD2. J was trimmed by 4 bases and V by 3 bases; bases with no gene match: 3. This CDR3 contains 15 residues. Germline values: CDR1 SGHKS, CDR2 YYEKEE (reference sequence). CDR3 region: CASSSGLAAYNEQFF. CDR3 bases: TGTGCCAGCAGCTCGGGACTAGCGGCATACAATGAGCAGTTCTTC. The whole variable domain, filled in from reference TRBV5-5 and TRBJ2-1, reads DAGVTQSPTHLIKTRGQQVTLRCSPISGHKSVSWYQQVLGQGPQFIFQYYEKEERGRGNFPDRFSARQFPNYSSELNVNALLLGDSALYLCASSSGLAAYNEQFFGPGTRLTVL.

The chain has TRBV7-3 and TRBJ1-1; D is uncertain. The V end lost 1 base, the J end lost 9 bases, and 9 bases lay between the germline ends. The germline gives CDR1 SGHTA, CDR2 FQGTGA. The CDR3 has 12 residues. CDR3 in DNA: TGTGCCAGCAGCTTAAGGCCAGGTAAAGCTTTCTTT. It yields the protein CASSLRPGKAFF.

The rearrangement links TRBV12-3 or TRBV12-4 to TRBJ1-1, with TRBD1 as a possible D gene (6 bases). Deletions cut 6 bases from V and 1 base from J, with 9 bases between. The CDR3 length is 13 residues. The CDR3 protein is CASRLQGNTEAFF. For the CDR3, the DNA is TGTGCCAGCAGGCTACAGGGGAACACTGAAGCTTTCTTT.

The gene calls are TRBV7-3 and TRBJ1-1; 9 positions agree with TRBD1. V lost 2 bases and J lost 2; bases outside the gene matches: 9. The CDR3 covers 17 residues. The germline V gene has CDR1 SGHTA and CDR2 FQGTGA. CDR3 sequence: CASSLVGQGGLNTEAFF. CDR3 bases: TGTGCCAGCAGCTTAGTGGGACAGGGAGGCCTAAACACTGAAGCTTTCTTT.

The chain uses TRBV5-6 and TRBJ2-7; D remains ambiguous. Germline V gene sequence: CDR1 SGHDT, CDR2 YYEEEE. The ends were cut back, 0 bases at V and 3 bases at J, with 7 bases in the middle. This CDR3 spans 13 amino acids. The CDR3 bases are TGTGCCAGCAGCTTGGTGGGCATCTACGAGCAGTACTTC. This translates into CASSLVGIYEQYF. Drawing the rest from reference TRBV5-6 and TRBJ2-7, the complete variable domain is DAGVTQSPTHLIKTRGQQVTLRCSPKSGHDTVSWYQQALGQGPQFIFQYYEEEERQRGNFPDRFSGHQFPNYSSELNVNALLLGDSALYLCASSLVGIYEQYFGPGTRLTVT.

V gene TRBV18 combines with J gene TRBJ1-2, with D possibly TRBD1 on 5 matching bases. The germline V and J ends were trimmed by 0 bases and 8 bases, with 16 bases remaining between them. This CDR3 comprises 15 residues. Germline lookup yields CDR1 KGHSH and CDR2 LQKENI. The CDR3 DNA follows: TGTGCCAGCTCACCACCCCCCACGGGGGAGGCAGGCTACACCTTC. It specifies CASSPPPTGEAGYTF.

V gene TRBV7-8 combines with J gene TRBJ1-1; 9 positions agree with TRBD1. CDR3 length: 12 amino acids. CDR1 is SGHVS and CDR2 is FQNEAQ in the germline V gene. Losses at the gene ends were 5 bases for V and 7 bases for J; bases not matched to a gene: 2. CDR3 region: CASSKDRGEAFF. In DNA, the CDR3 is TGTGCCAGCAGCAAGGACAGGGGTGAAGCTTTCTTT.

V usage is TRBV6-2 or TRBV6-3 and J usage is TRBJ1-3, with 11 nucleotides matching TRBD1. V trimming: 5 bases; J trimming: 1 base; junction bases outside the gene matches: 7. Germline V gene data show CDR1 as MNHEY and CDR2 as SVGEGT. The CDR3 length is 17 residues. CDR3 residues: CASSTDRGRWSGNTIYF. In DNA, the CDR3 is TGTGCCAGCAGTACGGACAGGGGGCGATGGTCTGGAAACACCATATATTTT.

This rearrangement joins TRBV3-1 (or the pseudogene TRBV3-2) to TRBJ1-1; the D gene is possibly TRBD1 (5 bases). This CDR3 has 15 amino acids. Germline values: CDR1 LGHDT, CDR2 YNNKEL (reference sequence). Trimming shortened V by 0 bases and J by 5 bases, and 13 bases separated the two germline ends. The DNA of the CDR3 is TGTGCCAGCAGCCAAGAAATAACCCGGGGGACTGAAGCTTTCTTT. It yields the protein CASSQEITRGTEAFF.

This clone was seen a single time. The chain couples TRBV6-5 to TRBJ1-2; D may be TRBD1 (6 bases). Trimming took 6 bases from V and 5 from J, leaving 19 bases between them. Germline CDR1 is MNHEY and CDR2 is SVGAGI. CDR3 length equals 15 residues. The CDR3 here is CASRPSGQIPYGYTF. DNA of the CDR3: TGTGCCAGCAGGCCCAGCGGACAGATACCTTATGGCTACACCTTC.

This chain uses TRBV5-1 with TRBJ1-4, with a possible D match to TRBD1 (6 bases). CDR3 size: 16 residues. Trimming stripped 4 bases from V and 0 bases from J, with 13 bases between. Germline V gene lookup returns CDR1 SGHRS and CDR2 YFSETQ. The CDR3 DNA is TGCGCCAGCAGCGTTACGGGGGGCACAACTAATGAAAAACTGTTTTTT. This encodes CASSVTGGTTNEKLFF.

The rearrangement links TRBV6-1 to TRBJ1-1; 7 bases line up with TRBD1. The CDR3 runs 14 residues. V lost 2 bases, J lost 9 bases, and 9 bases stayed unmatched. CDR1 is MNHNS and CDR2 is SASEGT in the germline V gene. DNA for the CDR3: TGTGCCAGCAGTGAACCCCCTCTGACAGGGAAAGCTTTCTTT. Translation: CASSEPPLTGKAFF.

This chain joins TRBV5-5 and TRBJ1-3; TRBD1 is a possible D gene (5 bases). Trimming left V 5 bases short and J 0 bases short, with 6 bases between. From germline, CDR1 is SGHKS and CDR2 YYEKEE (reference sequence). There are 13 residues in the CDR3. The CDR3 DNA reads as TGTGCCAGCAGTACAGGCTCTGGAAACACCATATATTTT. Translating gives CASSTGSGNTIYF.

This clone was found many times. The rearrangement uses TRBV28 and TRBJ1-5; D might be TRBD1 (5 bases). This CDR3 contains 15 residues. Trimming stripped 5 bases from V and 3 bases from J, with 14 bases between. Germline CDR1 MDHEN, CDR2 SYDVKM. CDR3 DNA: TGTGCCAGCAGTATAGGGGAAACCTACAATCAGCCCCAGCATTTT. It codes for CASSIGETYNQPQHF.

CDR3 coding DNA: TGTGCCAGCAGCGTTGGCGGGCCGTACAATGAGCAGTTCTTC. This sequence encodes CASSVGGPYNEQFF. V is TRBV9 and J is TRBJ2-1; tentatively, D is TRBD2 (5 bases). This CDR3 contains 14 residues. In germline, CDR1 is SGDLS, CDR2 YYNGEE. Trimming left V 2 bases short and J 4 bases short, with 10 bases between. Supplemented by reference TRBV9 and TRBJ2-1, the full variable domain reads DSGVTQTPKHLITATGQRVTLRCSPRSGDLSVYWYQQSLDQGLQFLIQYYNGEERAKGNILERFSAQQFPDLHSELNLSSLELGDSALYFCASSVGGPYNEQFFGPGTRLTVL.

The sample holds a few counts of this clone. The CDR3 sequence is CASSQDDILEIVPRGYTF. The CDR3, as DNA: TGTGCCAGCAGCCAAGATGATATATTGGAGATCGTACCCCGGGGCTACACCTTC. The chain links TRBV14 to TRBJ1-2; D not resolved. Trimming left V 0 bases short and J 8 bases short, with 25 bases between. Per the germline V gene, CDR1 is SGHDN and CDR2 is FVKESK. The CDR3 length is 18 residues.

The J gene is TRBJ2-4, the V gene TRBV2, with 11 bases lining up with TRBD2. The ends lost 10 bases at V and 7 bases at J; junction bases unmatched: 3. The CDR3 spans 12 residues. Germline CDR1 is SNHLY and CDR2 is FYNNEI. The CDR3 here is CAISGGDNIQYF. For the CDR3, the DNA is TGTGCCATTAGCGGGGGGGACAACATTCAGTACTTC.

This chain uses TRBV3-1 (or the pseudogene TRBV3-2) with TRBJ1-6, with D maybe TRBD1 (6 bases). The CDR3 consists of 14 residues. V lost 9 bases to trimming and J lost 6 bases, with 15 bases between them. Germline loops: CDR1 LGHDT, CDR2 YNNKEL (reference sequence). The DNA of the CDR3 is TGTGCCAGACCTACAGGGCGAGGTAATTCACCCCTCCACTTT. Translation gives CARPTGRGNSPLHF.

This sequence joins TRBV7-9 and TRBJ2-7; tentatively, D is TRBD2 (6 bases). Germline CDR1 and CDR2: SEHNR and FQNEAQ (reference sequence). The CDR3 contains 15 residues. V gave up 4 bases and J gave up 6 bases, with 19 bases separating them. The CDR3, as DNA: TGTGCCAGCAGCTCCCCCCCGGAGGGCACGTTCGAGCAGTACTTC. Its translation: CASSSPPEGTFEQYF.

The J gene is TRBJ2-7, the V gene TRBV10-3; 8 positions agree with TRBD1. The CDR3 contains 12 residues. The V and J ends lost 7 bases and 7 bases, in that order; junction bases with no gene match: 6. From germline, CDR1 is ENHRY and CDR2 SYGVKD. CDR3 region: CAIKFTGGEQYF. The CDR3 DNA follows: TGTGCCATCAAGTTTACAGGGGGAGAGCAGTACTTC.

This chain joins TRBV14 and TRBJ2-2, with TRBD2 matching 7 bases. The CDR3 is 14 residues long. Germline values: CDR1 SGHDN, CDR2 FVKESK. Trimming at V came to 4 bases and at J to 5 bases, leaving 4 bases not matched to a gene. CDR3: CASSPAGRTGELFF. CDR3 DNA: TGTGCCAGCAGCCCAGCGGGGCGGACCGGGGAGCTGTTTTTT.

This chain uses TRBV2 with TRBJ2-7, with 11 bases lining up with TRBD2. CDR3 length equals 14 residues. J gave up 6 bases and V 6 bases, and 7 bases lay outside the gene matches. Per germline, CDR1 SNHLY and CDR2 FYNNEI. The CDR3 nucleotides read TGTGCCAGCAGCCGACTAGCGGGGAGAGGCGAGCAGTACTTC. It encodes CASSRLAGRGEQYF.

This clone is medium-sized in the sample. The chain is built from TRBV2 and TRBJ1-1, with D tentatively TRBD1 (5 bases). Germline V lookup: CDR1 SNHLY, CDR2 FYNNEI. V was clipped by 2 bases and J by 1 base, with 11 bases between them. This CDR3 contains 15 residues. The CDR3: CASSESQGGNTEAFF. The DNA for the CDR3 is TGTGCCAGCAGTGAATCTCAGGGTGGGAACACTGAAGCTTTCTTT.

The V gene is TRBV9, the J gene TRBJ2-1, with TRBD2 matching over 10 bases. This CDR3 is 16 amino acids long. V trimming: 1 base; J trimming: 4 bases; junction bases outside the gene matches: 5. Germline V gives CDR1 SGDLS, CDR2 YYNGEE. The CDR3 here is CASSVSRSGGYNEQFF. The CDR3 DNA reads as TGTGCCAGCAGCGTATCCCGTAGCGGGGGGTACAATGAGCAGTTCTTC.

The rearrangement links TRBV7-8 to TRBJ2-1; 7 nucleotides line up with TRBD1. The CDR3 totals 17 residues. The V segment lost 3 bases and the J segment 5 bases; nucleotides outside the gene matches: 13. The germline V gene encodes CDR1 SGHVS and CDR2 FQNEAQ. CDR3 DNA: TGTGCCAGCAGCTTTATGGTTCGTTTGGGACAGCACAATGAGCAGTTCTTC. Translated, it gives CASSFMVRLGQHNEQFF.

This clone has a handful of counts. The gene calls are TRBV27 and TRBJ2-7, with 7 bases fitting TRBD1. Germline CDR1 reads MNHEY; CDR2 reads SMNVEV (reference sequence). V lost 5 bases, J lost 0 bases, and 7 bases stayed unmatched. CDR3 length equals 15 residues. This chain's CDR3 is CASSPRGQSSYEQYF. The CDR3 nucleotides are TGTGCCAGCAGTCCTCGGGGACAGAGCTCCTACGAGCAGTACTTC.